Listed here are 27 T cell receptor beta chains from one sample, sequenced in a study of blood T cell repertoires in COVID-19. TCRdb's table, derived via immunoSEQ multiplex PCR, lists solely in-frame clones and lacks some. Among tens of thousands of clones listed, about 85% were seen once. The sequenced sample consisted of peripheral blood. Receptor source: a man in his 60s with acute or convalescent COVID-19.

The CDR3 sequence: CASSLGDRVGDGYTF. Here the CDR3 DNA reads TGTGCCAGCAGCTTGGGGGACAGGGTGGGAGATGGCTACACCTTC. The chain recombines TRBV5-4 with TRBJ1-2; 9 nucleotides agree with TRBD1. Germline values: CDR1 SGHNT, CDR2 YYREEE (reference sequence). J lost 6 bases, V lost 0 bases, and 6 bases had no gene match. The CDR3 totals 15 residues.

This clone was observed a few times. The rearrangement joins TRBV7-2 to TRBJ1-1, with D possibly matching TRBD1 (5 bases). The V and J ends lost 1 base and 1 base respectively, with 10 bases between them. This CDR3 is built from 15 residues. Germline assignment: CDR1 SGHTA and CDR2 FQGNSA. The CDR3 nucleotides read TGTGCCAGCAGCTTAGGACAGATGGGGAACACTGAAGCTTTCTTT. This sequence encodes CASSLGQMGNTEAFF.

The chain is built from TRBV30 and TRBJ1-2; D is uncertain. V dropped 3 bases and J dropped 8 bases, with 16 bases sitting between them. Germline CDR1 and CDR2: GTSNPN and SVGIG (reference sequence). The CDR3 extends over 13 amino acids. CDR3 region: CAWSLLPGEGYTF. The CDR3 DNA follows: TGTGCCTGGAGCCTCCTACCAGGTGAAGGCTACACCTTC.

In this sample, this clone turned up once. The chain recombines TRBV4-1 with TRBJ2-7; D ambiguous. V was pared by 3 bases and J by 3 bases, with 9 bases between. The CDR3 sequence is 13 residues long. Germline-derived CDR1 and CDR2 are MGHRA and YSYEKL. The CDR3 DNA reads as TGCGCCAGCAGCCATCCCGGGTTCTACGAGCAGTACTTC. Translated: CASSHPGFYEQYF.

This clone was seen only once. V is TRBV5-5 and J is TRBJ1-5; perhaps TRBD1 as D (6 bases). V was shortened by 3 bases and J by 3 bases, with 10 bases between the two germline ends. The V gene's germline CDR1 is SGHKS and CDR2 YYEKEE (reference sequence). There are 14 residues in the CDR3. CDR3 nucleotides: TGTGCCAGCAGCTCCCGGACAGTCAATCAGCCCCAGCATTTT. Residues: CASSSRTVNQPQHF.

This chain's CDR3 is CASSLQGSGANVLTF. CDR3 DNA: TGCGCCAGCAGCTTACAGGGGTCTGGGGCCAACGTCCTGACTTTC. This chain links TRBV5-1 with TRBJ2-6; 7 bases map to TRBD1. The junction had 0 bases not matched to a gene; V was cut back by 2 bases and J by 1 base. The length of the CDR3 is 15 residues. Germline V CDR1 and CDR2: SGHRS, YFSETQ.

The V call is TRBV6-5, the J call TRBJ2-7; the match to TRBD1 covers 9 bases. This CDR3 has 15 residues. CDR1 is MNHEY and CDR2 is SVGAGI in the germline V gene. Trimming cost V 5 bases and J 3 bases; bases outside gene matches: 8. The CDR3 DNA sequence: TGTGCCAGCAGTCCACTCACGGGACAGGGCTACGAGCAGTACTTC. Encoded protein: CASSPLTGQGYEQYF.

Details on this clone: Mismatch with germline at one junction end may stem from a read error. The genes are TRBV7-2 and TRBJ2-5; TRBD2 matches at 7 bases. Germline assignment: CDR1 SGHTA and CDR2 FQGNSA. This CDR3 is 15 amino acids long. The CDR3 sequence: CACSEASGFQETQYF. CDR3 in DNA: TGTGCCTGCAGCGAGGCTAGCGGATTCCAAGAGACCCAGTACTTC.

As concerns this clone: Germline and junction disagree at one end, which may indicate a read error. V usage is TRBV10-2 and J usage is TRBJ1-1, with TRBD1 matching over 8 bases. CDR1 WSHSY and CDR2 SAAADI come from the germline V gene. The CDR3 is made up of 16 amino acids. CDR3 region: CASSESTGVGNSEAFF. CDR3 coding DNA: TGCGCCAGCAGTGAGTCGACAGGGGTCGGGAACTCTGAAGCTTTCTTT.

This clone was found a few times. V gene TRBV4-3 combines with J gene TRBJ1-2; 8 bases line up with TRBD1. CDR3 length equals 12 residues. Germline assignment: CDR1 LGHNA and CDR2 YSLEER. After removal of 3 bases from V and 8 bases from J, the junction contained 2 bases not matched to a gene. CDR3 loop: CASSHRTGGYTF. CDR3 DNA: TGCGCCAGCAGCCATCGGACAGGGGGCTACACCTTC.

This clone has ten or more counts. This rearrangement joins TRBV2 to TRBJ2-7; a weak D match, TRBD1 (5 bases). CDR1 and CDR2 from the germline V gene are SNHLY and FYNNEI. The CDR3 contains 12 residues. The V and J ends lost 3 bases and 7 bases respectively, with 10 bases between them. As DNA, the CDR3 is TGTGCCAGCAGTGATCCAGGGAAGGAGCAGTACTTC. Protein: CASSDPGKEQYF.

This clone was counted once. The CDR3 sequence: CASSYSWNTEAFF. Here the CDR3 DNA reads TGTGCCAGCAGCTACAGCTGGAACACTGAAGCTTTCTTT. This chain connects TRBV12-3 or TRBV12-4 to TRBJ1-1; D gene ambiguous. This CDR3 comprises 13 residues. Trimming shortened V by 6 bases and J by 1 base, and 9 bases separated the two germline ends.

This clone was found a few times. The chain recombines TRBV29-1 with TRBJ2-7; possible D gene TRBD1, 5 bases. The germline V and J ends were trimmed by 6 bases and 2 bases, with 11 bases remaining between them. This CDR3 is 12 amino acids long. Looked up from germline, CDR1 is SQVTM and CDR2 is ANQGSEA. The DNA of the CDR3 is TGCAGCGTCCAGGGTGGAACCTACGAGCAGTACTTC. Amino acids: CSVQGGTYEQYF.

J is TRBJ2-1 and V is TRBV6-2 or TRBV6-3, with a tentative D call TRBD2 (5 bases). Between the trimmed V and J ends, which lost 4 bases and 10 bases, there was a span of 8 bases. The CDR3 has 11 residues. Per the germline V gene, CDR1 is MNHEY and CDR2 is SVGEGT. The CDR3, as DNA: TGTGCCAGCAGTTCACGACTAGAGCAGTTCTTC. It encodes CASSSRLEQFF.

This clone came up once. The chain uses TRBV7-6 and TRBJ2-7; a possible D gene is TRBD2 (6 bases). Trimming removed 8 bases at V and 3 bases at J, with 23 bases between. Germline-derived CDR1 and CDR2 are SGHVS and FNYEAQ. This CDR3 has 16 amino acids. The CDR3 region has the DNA TGTGCCAGCTTTTGCCCGCCCGGAGGGACTTGCTACGAGCAGTACTTC. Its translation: CASFCPPGGTCYEQYF.

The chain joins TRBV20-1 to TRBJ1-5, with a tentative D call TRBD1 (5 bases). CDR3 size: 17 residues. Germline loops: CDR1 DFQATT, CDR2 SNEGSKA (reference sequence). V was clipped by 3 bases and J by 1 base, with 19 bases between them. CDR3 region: CSASSRNRGTSNQPQHF. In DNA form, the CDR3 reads TGCAGTGCTAGTAGCCGCAATAGGGGCACCAGCAATCAGCCCCAGCATTTT.

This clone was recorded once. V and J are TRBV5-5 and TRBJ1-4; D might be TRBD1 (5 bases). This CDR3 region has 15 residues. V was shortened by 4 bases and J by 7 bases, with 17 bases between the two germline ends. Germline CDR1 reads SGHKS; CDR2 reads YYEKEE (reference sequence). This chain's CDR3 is CASSLTGDGGEKLFF. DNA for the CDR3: TGTGCCAGCAGCCTCACTGGGGACGGGGGTGAAAAACTGTTTTTT. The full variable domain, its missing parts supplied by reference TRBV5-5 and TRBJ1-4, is DAGVTQSPTHLIKTRGQQVTLRCSPISGHKSVSWYQQVLGQGPQFIFQYYEKEERGRGNFPDRFSARQFPNYSSELNVNALLLGDSALYLCASSLTGDGGEKLFFGSGTQLSVL.

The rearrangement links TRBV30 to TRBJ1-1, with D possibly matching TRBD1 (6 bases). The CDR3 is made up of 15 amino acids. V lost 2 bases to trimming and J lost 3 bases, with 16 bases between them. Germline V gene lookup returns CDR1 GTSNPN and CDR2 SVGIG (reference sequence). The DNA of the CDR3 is TGTGCCTGGAGTAGGGGGGGGGTAGCTGACACTGAAGCTTTCTTT. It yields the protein CAWSRGGVADTEAFF.

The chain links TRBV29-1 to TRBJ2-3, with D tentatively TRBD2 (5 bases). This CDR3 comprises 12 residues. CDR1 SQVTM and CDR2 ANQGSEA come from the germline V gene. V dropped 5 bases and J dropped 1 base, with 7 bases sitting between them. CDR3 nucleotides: TGCAGCGTTTCCGGGGGCACAGATACGCAGTATTTT. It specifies CSVSGGTDTQYF.

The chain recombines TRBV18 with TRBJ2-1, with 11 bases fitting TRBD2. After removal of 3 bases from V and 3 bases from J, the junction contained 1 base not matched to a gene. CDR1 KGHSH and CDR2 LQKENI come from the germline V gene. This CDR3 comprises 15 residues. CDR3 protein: CASSPTSGSYNEQFF. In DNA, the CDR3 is TGTGCCAGCTCACCTACTAGCGGGAGCTACAATGAGCAGTTCTTC.

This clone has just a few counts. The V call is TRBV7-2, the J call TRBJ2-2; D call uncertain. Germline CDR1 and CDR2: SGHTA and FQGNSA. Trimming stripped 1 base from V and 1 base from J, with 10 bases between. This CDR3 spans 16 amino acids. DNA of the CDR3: TGTGCCAGCAGCTTAGGCAGTACAAAGAACACCGGGGAGCTGTTTTTT. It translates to CASSLGSTKNTGELFF. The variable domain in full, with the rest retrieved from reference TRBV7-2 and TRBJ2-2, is GAGVSQSPSNKVTEKGKDVELRCDPISGHTALYWYRQSLGQGLEFLIYFQGNSAPDKSGLPSDRFSAERTGGSVSTLTIQRTQQEDSAVYLCASSLGSTKNTGELFFGEGSRLTVL.

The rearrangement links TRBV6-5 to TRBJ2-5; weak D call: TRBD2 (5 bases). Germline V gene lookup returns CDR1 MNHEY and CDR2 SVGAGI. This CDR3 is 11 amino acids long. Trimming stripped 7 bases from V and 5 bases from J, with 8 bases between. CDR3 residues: CASIRGETQYF. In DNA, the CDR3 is TGTGCCAGCATAAGAGGGGAGACCCAGTACTTC.

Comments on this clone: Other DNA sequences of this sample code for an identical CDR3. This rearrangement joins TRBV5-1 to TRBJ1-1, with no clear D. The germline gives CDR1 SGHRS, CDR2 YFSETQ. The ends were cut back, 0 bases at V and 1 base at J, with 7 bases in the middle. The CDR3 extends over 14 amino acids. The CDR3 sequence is CASSLDSRNTEAFF. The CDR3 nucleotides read TGCGCCAGCAGCTTGGACAGCCGGAACACTGAAGCTTTCTTT.

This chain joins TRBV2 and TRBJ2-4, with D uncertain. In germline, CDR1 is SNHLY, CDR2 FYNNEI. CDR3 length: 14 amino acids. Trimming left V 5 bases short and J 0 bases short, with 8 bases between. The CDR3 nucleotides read TGTGCCAGCAGTCAGAGACTAGCCAAAAACATTCAGTACTTC. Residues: CASSQRLAKNIQYF.

Here the CDR3 DNA reads TGTGCCAGCAGCGACAGAGGTGGGAACACAGATACGCAGTATTTT. Residues: CASSDRGGNTDTQYF. The chain is built from TRBV7-9 and TRBJ2-3; D is perhaps TRBD1 (5 bases). The CDR3 runs to 15 residues. Trimming took 5 bases from V and 2 from J, leaving 14 bases between them. Germline values: CDR1 SEHNR, CDR2 FQNEAQ (reference sequence).

The CDR3 DNA sequence: TGTGCCAGCAGCGCCGGGACTAGATGGTCGGGGTCGCAGTTCTTC. Encoded protein: CASSAGTRWSGSQFF. The rearrangement uses TRBV9 and TRBJ2-1; 8 nucleotides align to TRBD2. Per the germline V gene, CDR1 is SGDLS and CDR2 is YYNGEE. The CDR3 runs to 15 residues. V lost 3 bases, J lost 12 bases, and 14 bases stayed unmatched.

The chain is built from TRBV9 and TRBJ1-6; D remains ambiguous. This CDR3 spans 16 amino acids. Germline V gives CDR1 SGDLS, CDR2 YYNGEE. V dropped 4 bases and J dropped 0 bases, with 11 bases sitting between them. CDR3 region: CASSPSESSYNSPLHF. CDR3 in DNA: TGTGCCAGCAGCCCCAGCGAGAGCTCCTATAATTCACCCCTCCACTTT.